The clone carrying this T cell receptor beta chain was seen more than once but under ten times. Combining iRepertoire HTBI primers with Arm-PCR of CDR3 regions, the authors built TCR beta libraries. TCRdb passed the multiplex PCR reads through MiXCR, listing each CDR3 protein once. This table holds hundreds of thousands of distinct CDR3 sequences, around 30% found once. Indicated time point: persistent/refractory GD, antithyroid drugs over 5 years with positive TRAb. From PBMCs, RNA was extracted and then used to make the TCR library. From each patient, approximately 9 milliliters of peripheral blood was drawn and collected into an EDTA anticoagulant tube. The data derive from a study of regulatory T cells in long-lasting Graves disease. CDR1 is LGHDT and CDR2 is YNNKEL in the germline V gene (reference sequence). There are 15 residues in the CDR3. V dropped 5 bases and J dropped 4 bases, with 14 bases sitting between them.

The rearrangement joins TRBV3-1 to TRBJ2-2; a possible D gene is TRBD1 (6 bases). The source was peripheral blood mononuclear cells (PBMCs), collected when the disease was refractory, from a patient treated with antithyroid drugs. The TCR was taken from a female donor with Graves disease. CDR3 sequence: CASSTQGLSTGELFF. The CDR3 DNA reads as TGTGCCAGCAGCACACAGGGTTTGAGCACCGGGGAGCTGTTTTTT.